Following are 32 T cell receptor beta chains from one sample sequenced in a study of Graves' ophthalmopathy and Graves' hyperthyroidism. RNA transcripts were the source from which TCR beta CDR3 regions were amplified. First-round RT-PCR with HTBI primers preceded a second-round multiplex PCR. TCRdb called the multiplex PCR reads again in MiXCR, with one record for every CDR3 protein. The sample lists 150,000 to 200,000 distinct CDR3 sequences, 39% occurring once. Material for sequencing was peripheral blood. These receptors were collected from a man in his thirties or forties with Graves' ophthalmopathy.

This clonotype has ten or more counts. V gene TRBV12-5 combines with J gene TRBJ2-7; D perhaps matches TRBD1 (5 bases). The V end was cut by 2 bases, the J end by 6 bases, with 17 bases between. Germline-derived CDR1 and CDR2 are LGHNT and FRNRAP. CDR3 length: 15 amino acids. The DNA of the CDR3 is TGTGCTAGTGGTTTGTCGGGCAGGGCCTCTGGCGAGCAGTACTTC. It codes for CASGLSGRASGEQYF.

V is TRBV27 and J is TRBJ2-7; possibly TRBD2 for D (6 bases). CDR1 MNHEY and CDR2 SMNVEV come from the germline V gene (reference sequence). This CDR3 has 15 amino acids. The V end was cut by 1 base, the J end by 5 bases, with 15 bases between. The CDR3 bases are TGTGCCAGCAGTTTATGGCCCGGGGGAGAAGACGAGCAGTACTTC. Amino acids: CASSLWPGGEDEQYF.

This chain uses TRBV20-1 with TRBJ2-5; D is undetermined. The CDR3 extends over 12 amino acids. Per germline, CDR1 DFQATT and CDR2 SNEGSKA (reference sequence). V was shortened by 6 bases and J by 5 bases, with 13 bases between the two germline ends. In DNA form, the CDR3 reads TGCAGTGCCCGAGTAGCAAAGGAGACCCAGTACTTC. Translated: CSARVAKETQYF.

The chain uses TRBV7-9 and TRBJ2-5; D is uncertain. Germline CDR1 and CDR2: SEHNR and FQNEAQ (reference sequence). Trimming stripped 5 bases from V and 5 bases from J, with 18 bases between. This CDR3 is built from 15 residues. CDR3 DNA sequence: TGTGCCAGCAGCCCTGGGATAGTAGCTCGGGAGACCCAGTACTTC. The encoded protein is CASSPGIVARETQYF.

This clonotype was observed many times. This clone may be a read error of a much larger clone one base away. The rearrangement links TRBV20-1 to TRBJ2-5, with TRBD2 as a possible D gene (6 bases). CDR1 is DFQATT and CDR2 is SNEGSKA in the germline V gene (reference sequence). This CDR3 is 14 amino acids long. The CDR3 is CSALGLWGRETRYF. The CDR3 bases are TGCAGTGCTCTCGGACTATGGGGTAGAGAGACCCGGTACTTC.

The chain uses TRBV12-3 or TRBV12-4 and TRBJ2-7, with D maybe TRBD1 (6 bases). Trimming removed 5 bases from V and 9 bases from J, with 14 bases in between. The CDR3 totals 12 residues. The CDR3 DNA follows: TGTGCCAGCAGTCCAGACAGGAAACGGCAGTACTTC. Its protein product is CASSPDRKRQYF.

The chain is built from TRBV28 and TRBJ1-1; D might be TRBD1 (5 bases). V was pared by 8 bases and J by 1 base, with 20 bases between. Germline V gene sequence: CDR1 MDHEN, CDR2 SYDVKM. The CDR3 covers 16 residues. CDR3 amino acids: CASSPNFWGTNTEAFF. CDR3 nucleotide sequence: TGTGCCAGCTCCCCTAACTTTTGGGGGACGAACACTGAAGCTTTCTTT.

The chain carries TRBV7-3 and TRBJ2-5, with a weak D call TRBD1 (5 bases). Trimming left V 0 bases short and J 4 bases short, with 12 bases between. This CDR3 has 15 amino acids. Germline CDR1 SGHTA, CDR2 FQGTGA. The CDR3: CASSLTGHQGETQYF. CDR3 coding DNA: TGTGCCAGCAGCTTAACAGGCCACCAGGGAGAGACCCAGTACTTC.

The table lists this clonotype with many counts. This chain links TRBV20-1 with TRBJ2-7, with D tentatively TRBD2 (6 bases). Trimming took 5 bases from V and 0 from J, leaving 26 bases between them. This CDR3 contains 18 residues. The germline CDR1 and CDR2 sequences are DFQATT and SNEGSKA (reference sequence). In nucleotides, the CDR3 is TGCAGTGCTGGAAGATGGGCCCTGGGGGGACTCGCCTCCTACGAGCAGTACTTC. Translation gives CSAGRWALGGLASYEQYF.

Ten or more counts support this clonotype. This CDR3 is CASSYPAGWDEQYF. In DNA form, the CDR3 reads TGCGCCAGCAGCTACCCAGCGGGATGGGACGAGCAGTACTTC. The V call is TRBV5-1, the J call TRBJ2-7; TRBD2 agrees at 7 bases. The V gene's germline CDR1 is SGHRS and CDR2 YFSETQ. This CDR3 is 14 amino acids long. With V trimmed by 3 bases and J by 5 bases, 8 bases remained unmatched.

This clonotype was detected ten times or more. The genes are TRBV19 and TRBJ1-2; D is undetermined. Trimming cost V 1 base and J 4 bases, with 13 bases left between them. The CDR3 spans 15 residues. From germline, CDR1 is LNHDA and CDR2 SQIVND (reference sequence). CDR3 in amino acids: CASSIVEVGSYGYTF. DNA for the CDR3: TGTGCCAGTAGTATAGTAGAAGTCGGGAGCTATGGCTACACCTTC.

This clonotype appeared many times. As DNA, the CDR3 is TGTGCCAGCAGGATCCACGAGCAGTACTTC. It codes for CASRIHEQYF. This chain uses TRBV6-1 with TRBJ2-7; D remains ambiguous. Per germline, CDR1 MNHNS and CDR2 SASEGT. This CDR3 region has 10 residues. V was shortened by 6 bases and J by 5 bases, with 5 bases between the two germline ends.

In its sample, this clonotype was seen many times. The CDR3 nucleotides read TGTGCCAGTCGATCGGTCAGCTCTGGAAACACCATATATTTT. Translation gives CASRSVSSGNTIYF. The gene calls are TRBV19 and TRBJ1-3; D ambiguous. Germline lookup yields CDR1 LNHDA and CDR2 SQIVND (reference sequence). Trimming shortened V by 8 bases and J by 0 bases, and 11 bases separated the two germline ends. CDR3 size: 14 residues.

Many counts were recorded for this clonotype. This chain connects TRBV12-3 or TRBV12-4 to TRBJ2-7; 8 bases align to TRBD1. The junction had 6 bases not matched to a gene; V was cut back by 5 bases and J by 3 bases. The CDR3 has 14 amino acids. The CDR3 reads CASSPTGADYEQYF. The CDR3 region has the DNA TGTGCCAGCAGTCCGACAGGGGCAGACTACGAGCAGTACTTC.

The CDR3 reads CASSYWLAETYEQYF. The CDR3 DNA follows: TGTGCCAGCAGTTATTGGCTAGCGGAAACCTACGAGCAGTACTTC. The chain employs TRBV6-2 or TRBV6-3 and TRBJ2-7, with 7 bases that match TRBD2. Per the germline V gene, CDR1 is MNHEY and CDR2 is SVGEGT. Trimming took 3 bases from V and 2 from J; bases not matched to a gene: 7. The length of the CDR3 is 15 residues.

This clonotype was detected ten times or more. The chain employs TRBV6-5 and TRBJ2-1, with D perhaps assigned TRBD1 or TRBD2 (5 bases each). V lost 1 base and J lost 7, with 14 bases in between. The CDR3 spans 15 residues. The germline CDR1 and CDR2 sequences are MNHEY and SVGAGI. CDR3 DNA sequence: TGTGCCAGCAGTTACTGGGGGAGTAACAGGAATGAGCAGTTCTTC. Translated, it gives CASSYWGSNRNEQFF.

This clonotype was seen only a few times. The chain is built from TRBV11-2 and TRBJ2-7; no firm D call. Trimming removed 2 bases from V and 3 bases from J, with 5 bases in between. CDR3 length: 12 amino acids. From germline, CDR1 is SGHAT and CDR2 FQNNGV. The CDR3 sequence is CASSLRSYEQYF. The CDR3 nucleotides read TGTGCCAGCAGCTTAAGGAGCTACGAGCAGTACTTC.

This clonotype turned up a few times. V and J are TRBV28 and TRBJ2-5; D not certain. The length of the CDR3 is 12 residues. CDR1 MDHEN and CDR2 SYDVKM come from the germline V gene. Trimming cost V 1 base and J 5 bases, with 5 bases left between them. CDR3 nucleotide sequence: TGTGCCAGCAGTTTATACTCCGAGACCCAGTACTTC. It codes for CASSLYSETQYF.

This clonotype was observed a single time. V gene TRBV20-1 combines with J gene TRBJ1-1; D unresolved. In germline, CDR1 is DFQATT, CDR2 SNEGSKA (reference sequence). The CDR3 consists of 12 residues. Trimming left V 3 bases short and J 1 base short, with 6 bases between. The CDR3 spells CSASRRNTEAFF. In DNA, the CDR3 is TGCAGTGCTAGTAGACGGAACACTGAAGCTTTCTTT.

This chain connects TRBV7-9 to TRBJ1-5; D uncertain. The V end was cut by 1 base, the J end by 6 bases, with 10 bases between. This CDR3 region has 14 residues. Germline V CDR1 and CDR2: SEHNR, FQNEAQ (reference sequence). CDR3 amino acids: CASSLEGLSQPQHF. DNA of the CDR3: TGTGCCAGCAGCTTAGAAGGGTTAAGTCAGCCCCAGCATTTT.

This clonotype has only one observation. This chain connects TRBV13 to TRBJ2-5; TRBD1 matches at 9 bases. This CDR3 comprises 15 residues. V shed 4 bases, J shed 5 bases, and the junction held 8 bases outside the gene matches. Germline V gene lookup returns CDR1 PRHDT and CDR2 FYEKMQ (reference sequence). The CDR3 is CASSSDRGWRETQYF. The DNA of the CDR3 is TGTGCCAGCAGCTCGGACAGGGGATGGAGGGAGACCCAGTACTTC.

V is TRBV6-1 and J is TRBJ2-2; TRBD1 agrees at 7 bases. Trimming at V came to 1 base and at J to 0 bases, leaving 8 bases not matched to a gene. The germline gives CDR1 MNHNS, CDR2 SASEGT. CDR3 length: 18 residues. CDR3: CASSEVVAGGSNTGELFF. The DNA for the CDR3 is TGTGCCAGCAGTGAAGTGGTAGCAGGGGGATCGAACACCGGGGAGCTGTTTTTT.

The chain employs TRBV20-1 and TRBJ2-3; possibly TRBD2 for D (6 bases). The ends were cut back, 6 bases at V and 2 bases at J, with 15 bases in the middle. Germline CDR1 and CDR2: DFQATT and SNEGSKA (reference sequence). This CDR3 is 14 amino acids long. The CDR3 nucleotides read TGCAGTGCGCCGGAGGGCGGGTCCACAGATACGCAGTATTTT. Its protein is CSAPEGGSTDTQYF.

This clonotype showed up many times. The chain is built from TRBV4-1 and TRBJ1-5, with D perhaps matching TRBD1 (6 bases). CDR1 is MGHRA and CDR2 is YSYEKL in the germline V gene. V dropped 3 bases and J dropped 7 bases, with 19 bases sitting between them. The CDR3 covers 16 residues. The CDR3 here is CASSQATGGDRQPQHF. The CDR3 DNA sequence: TGCGCCAGCAGCCAGGCGACAGGTGGGGATCGACAGCCCCAGCATTTT.

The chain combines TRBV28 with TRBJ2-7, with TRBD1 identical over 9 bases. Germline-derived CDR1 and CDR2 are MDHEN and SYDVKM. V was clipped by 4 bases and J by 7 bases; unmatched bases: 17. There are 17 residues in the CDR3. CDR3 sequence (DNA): TGTGCCAGCAGTTCCTTAACCTGGGACAGGGAAGATAGGGAGCAGTACTTC. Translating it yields CASSSLTWDREDREQYF.

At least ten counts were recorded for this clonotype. CDR3 sequence: CASSSSSNQPQHF. The CDR3 DNA is TGTGCCAGCAGTTCAAGTAGCAATCAGCCCCAGCATTTT. This sequence joins TRBV12-3 or TRBV12-4 and TRBJ1-5; D unresolved. V was pared by 4 bases and J by 0 bases, with 4 bases between. The CDR3 runs to 13 residues.

The CDR3 is CASSLGDLSSYEQYF. CDR3 sequence (DNA): TGTGCCAGCAGTTTGGGGGACCTTAGCTCCTACGAGCAGTACTTC. This chain uses TRBV12-3 or TRBV12-4 with TRBJ2-7; D tentatively reads TRBD1 or TRBD2 (5 bases each). The CDR3 sequence is 15 residues long. Trimming left V 3 bases short and J 0 bases short, with 12 bases between.

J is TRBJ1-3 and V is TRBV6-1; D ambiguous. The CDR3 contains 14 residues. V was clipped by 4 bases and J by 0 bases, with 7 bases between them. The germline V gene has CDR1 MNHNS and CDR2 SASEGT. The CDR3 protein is CASSALSSGNTIYF. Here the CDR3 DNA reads TGTGCCAGCAGTGCGCTCAGCTCTGGAAACACCATATATTTT.

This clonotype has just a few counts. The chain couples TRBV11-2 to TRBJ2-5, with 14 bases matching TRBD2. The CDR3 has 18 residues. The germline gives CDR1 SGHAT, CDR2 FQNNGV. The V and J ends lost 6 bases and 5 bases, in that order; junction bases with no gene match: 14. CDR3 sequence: CASSPPGLAGEWKETQYF. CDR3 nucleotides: TGTGCCAGCAGTCCGCCGGGACTAGCGGGAGAATGGAAGGAGACCCAGTACTTC.

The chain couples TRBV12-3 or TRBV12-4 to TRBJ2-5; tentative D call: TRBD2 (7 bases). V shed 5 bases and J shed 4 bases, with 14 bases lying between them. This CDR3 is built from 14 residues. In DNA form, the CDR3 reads TGTGCCAGCAGTCACGGGGGGCTTGGAGAGACCCAGTACTTC. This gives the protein CASSHGGLGETQYF.

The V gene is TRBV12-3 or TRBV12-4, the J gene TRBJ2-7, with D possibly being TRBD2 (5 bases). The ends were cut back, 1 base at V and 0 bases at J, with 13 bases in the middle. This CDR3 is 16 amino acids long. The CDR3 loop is CASSLGSRRDSYEQYF. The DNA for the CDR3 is TGTGCCAGCAGTTTAGGTTCCAGACGGGACTCCTACGAGCAGTACTTC.

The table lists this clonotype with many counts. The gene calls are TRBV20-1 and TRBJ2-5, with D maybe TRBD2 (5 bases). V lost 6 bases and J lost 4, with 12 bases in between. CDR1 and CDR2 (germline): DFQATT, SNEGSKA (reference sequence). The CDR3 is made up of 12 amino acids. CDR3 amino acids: CSAIGEIETQYF. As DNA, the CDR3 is TGCAGTGCAATCGGGGAGATAGAGACCCAGTACTTC.